This record looks at one T cell receptor beta chain sequence and its context. Its target is unknown. TCRdb called the 5' RACE reads again in MiXCR, with one record for every CDR3 protein. The data contain some 490,000 distinct CDR3 sequences, 15% to 20% of them singletons. This CDR3 is 15 amino acids long. CDR1 and CDR2 (germline): SGHVS, FNYEAQ. Trimming removed 3 bases at V and 1 base at J, with 12 bases between. The entry originates in a study of T-cell memory formation after mild COVID-19. Findings of the study overall: Clones that contracted from day 15 to 85 had balanced CD4/CD8; later expanders were CD4+ biased.

The sequence was obtained from an adult woman who had mild COVID-19 (a few samples of this study predate the infection). Cell type and time point are not known. Sample: PBMCs or a T cell subset sorted from them (not recorded which). This sequence joins TRBV7-6 and TRBJ1-1; D might be TRBD1 (5 bases). This CDR3 is CASSLVTGENTEAFF. The CDR3 coding sequence is TGTGCCAGCAGCTTGGTAACAGGAGAGAACACTGAAGCTTTCTTT.